The source of this TCR beta chain is a study of T cells after yellow fever vaccination. The V and J ends lost 7 bases and 5 bases respectively, with 19 bases between them. Germline values: CDR1 SGHTA, CDR2 FQGNSA. This CDR3 comprises 15 residues. Study observations and caveats: Just a small share of clonotypes turned up in the CD4 compartment as well as the CD8 compartment.

Each CDR3 protein gets one entry after TCRdb re-called the 5' RACE reads with MiXCR. The sample lists a few hundred thousand distinct CDR3 sequences; 8.7% were seen once. Comment on this clonotype: Its matching antigen is unknown.

This sample comprised CD4+ T cells sorted from PBMCs, obtained 5 days after the yellow fever booster vaccination. The chain combines TRBV7-2 with TRBJ2-3, with D perhaps assigned TRBD1 or TRBD2 (9 bases each). The clonotype comes from a young man who received the YFV17D yellow fever vaccine. The CDR3 region is CASKRLADRGDTQYF. CDR3 nucleotides: TGTGCCAGCAAACGACTAGCGGACAGGGGAGATACGCAGTATTTT.